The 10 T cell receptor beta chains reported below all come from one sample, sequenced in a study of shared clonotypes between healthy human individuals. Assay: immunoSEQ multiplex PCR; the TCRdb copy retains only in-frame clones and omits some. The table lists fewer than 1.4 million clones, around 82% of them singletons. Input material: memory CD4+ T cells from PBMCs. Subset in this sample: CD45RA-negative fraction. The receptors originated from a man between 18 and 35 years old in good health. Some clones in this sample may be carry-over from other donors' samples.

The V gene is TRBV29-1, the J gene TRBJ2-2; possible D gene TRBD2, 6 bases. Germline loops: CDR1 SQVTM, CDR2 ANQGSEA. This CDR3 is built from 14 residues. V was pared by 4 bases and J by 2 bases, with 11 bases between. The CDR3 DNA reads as TGCAGCGTTGTCGGGACTCGAAACACCGGGGAGCTGTTTTTT. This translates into CSVVGTRNTGELFF.

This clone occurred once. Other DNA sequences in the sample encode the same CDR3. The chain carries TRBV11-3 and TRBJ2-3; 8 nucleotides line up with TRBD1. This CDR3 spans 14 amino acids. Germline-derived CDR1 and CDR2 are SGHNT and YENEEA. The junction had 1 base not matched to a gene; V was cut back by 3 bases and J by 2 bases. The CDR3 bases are TGTGCCAGCAGCTTGGACAGGGACACAGATACGCAGTATTTT. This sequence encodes CASSLDRDTDTQYF.

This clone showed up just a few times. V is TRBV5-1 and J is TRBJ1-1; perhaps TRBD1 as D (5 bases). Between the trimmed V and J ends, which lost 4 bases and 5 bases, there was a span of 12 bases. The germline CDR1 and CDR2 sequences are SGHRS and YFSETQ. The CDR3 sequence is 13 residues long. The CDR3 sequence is CASSPLTVTEAFF. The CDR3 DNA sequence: TGCGCCAGCAGCCCATTGACAGTAACTGAAGCTTTCTTT.

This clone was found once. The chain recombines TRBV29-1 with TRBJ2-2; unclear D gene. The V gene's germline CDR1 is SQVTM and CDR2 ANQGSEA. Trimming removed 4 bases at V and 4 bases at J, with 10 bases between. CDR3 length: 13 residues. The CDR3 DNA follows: TGCAGCGTTGTGCAGCTTTTCACCGGGGAGCTGTTTTTT. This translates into CSVVQLFTGELFF.

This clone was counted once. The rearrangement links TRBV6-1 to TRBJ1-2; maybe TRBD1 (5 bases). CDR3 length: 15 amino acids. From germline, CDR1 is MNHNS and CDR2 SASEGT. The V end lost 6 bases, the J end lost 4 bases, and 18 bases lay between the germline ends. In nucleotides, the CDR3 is TGTGCCAGCAGGGAATCTCAGGCCGGGGGCTATGGCTACACCTTC. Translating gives CASRESQAGGYGYTF.

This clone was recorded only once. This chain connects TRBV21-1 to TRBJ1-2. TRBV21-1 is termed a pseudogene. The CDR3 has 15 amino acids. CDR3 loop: CASSKEGPAGPYYTF. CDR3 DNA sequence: TGTGCCAGCAGCAAAGAGGGCCCGGCAGGCCCCTACTACACCTTC.

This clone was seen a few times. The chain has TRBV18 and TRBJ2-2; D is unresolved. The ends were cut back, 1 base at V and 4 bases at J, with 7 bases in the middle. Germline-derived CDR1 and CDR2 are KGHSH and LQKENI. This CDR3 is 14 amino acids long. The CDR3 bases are TGTGCCAGCTCACCACGTAAGGGCACCGGGGAGCTGTTTTTT. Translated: CASSPRKGTGELFF. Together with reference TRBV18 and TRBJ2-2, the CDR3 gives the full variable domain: NAGVMQNPRHLVRRRGQEARLRCSPMKGHSHVYWYRQLPEEGLKFMVYLQKENIIDESGMPKERFSAEFPKEGPSILRIQQVVRGDSAAYFCASSPRKGTGELFFGEGSRLTVL.

CDR3 DNA: TGTGCTAGTGGTTTGGTGGTCAATGAGCAGTTCTTC. Translation: CASGLVVNEQFF. The genes are TRBV12-5 and TRBJ2-1; D call uncertain. Trimming stripped 0 bases from V and 6 bases from J, with 3 bases between. In germline, CDR1 is LGHNT, CDR2 FRNRAP. The CDR3 runs 12 residues.

This CDR3 is CASSSQDLFSTDTQYF. The CDR3 DNA sequence: TGCGCCAGCAGCTCCCAGGACTTGTTTAGCACAGATACGCAGTATTTT. V is TRBV4-1 and J is TRBJ2-3; a possible D gene is TRBD2 (5 bases). Germline CDR1 is MGHRA and CDR2 is YSYEKL. V shed 5 bases and J shed 0 bases, with 15 bases lying between them. The CDR3 covers 16 residues.

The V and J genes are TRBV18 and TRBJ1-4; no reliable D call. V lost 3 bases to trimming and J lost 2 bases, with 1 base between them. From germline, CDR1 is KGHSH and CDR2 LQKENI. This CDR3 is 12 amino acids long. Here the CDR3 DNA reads TGTGCCAGCTCACCTACTAATGAAAAACTGTTTTTT. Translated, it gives CASSPTNEKLFF.